Listed here is a single TCR beta chain. This sample is part of a study of blood T cell repertoires in COVID-19. Study at large: Sources were T cells, B-cell-depleted T cells, or PBMCs; the material itself was cDNA or gDNA.

This CDR3 comprises 18 residues. The protocol was immunoSEQ multiplex PCR, while the TCRdb copy is restricted to in-frame clones and leaves out a portion. The table includes around 59,000 clones, about 86% detected once. This clonotype was sampled from a woman aged 80 or older with active or convalescent COVID-19. The chain combines TRBV21-1 with TRBJ1-5; the table names TRBD1, a call not compared with the DNA. TRBV21-1 is a recognized pseudogene. Specimen: peripheral blood. The CDR3 DNA is TGTGCCAGCAGCAAATTCAAGGAGGGGGCATGTGATTATCAGCCCCAGCATTTT. Its translation is CASSKFKEGACDYQPQHF.